Included here is one TCR beta chain sequence, with context. The data originate from a study of blood T cell repertoires in COVID-19. Study-level background: The origin of the acute and convalescent COVID-19 samples was the United States, Italy and Spain. In each case, the material was cDNA or gDNA derived from T cells, B-cell-depleted T cells, or PBMCs.

Methods used by the authors: Estimation of nucleated cell counts was performed using reference gene primer amplification. Clones were read by immunoSEQ multiplex PCR, and TCRdb kept only the in-frame ones, dropping some. The V and J calls and clone size are taken from that table; D and trimming were inferred from the DNA. The repertoire holds over 150,000 clones, with 70% to 90% as singletons. Seattle researchers signed up patients amid active infection and tracked them longitudinally. This TCR was sampled from a middle-aged man with COVID-19, enrolled during active disease. The specimen was peripheral blood.

In DNA, the CDR3 is TGTGCCAGCAGCTTAGTTCTAGCGGATACGCAGTATTTT. This codes for CASSLVLADTQYF. The V gene is TRBV11-2, the J gene TRBJ2-3; perhaps TRBD2 as D (6 bases). The V gene's germline CDR1 is SGHAT and CDR2 FQNNGV. Deletions cut 1 base from V and 6 bases from J, with 8 bases between. The CDR3 extends over 13 amino acids.